The 22 T cell receptor beta chains listed next were all sequenced from one sample in a study of tumor-infiltrating lymphocytes in primary liver carcinoma. Each 20-30 mg portion of unsorted bulk tissue served as the source for co-extraction of RNA and DNA. TCR beta cDNA was made from 400 to 500 ng total RNA with a constant-region primer. Amplification in three nested multiplex PCR rounds with slightly modified ARM-PCR gave rise to TCR beta libraries. TRBV1-TRBV30 forward primers and a C-beta reverse primer were used in the first two PCR rounds, which each ran for approximately 11 cycles. TCRdb fed the multiplex PCR reads into MiXCR, producing one record per CDR3 protein. The table lists more than 100,000 distinct CDR3 sequences, 65% to 75% of them singletons. The sample taken for sequencing was tumor-adjacent normal liver tissue. Receptors originate from a woman aged 55 to 70 with primary liver carcinoma and hepatitis B virus infection.

This clonotype has a single count. At one boundary the junction diverges from the germline segment, which might be a read error. The gene calls are TRBV11-2 and TRBJ2-5; 7 bases match TRBD2. Germline CDR1 SGHAT, CDR2 FQNNGV. This CDR3 has 16 residues. CDR3 sequence reads: CPSSFTGTNGVETQYF. CDR3 bases: TGTCCCAGCAGCTTTACCGGGACTAACGGGGTGGAGACCCAGTACTTC.

For this clonotype: Without the conserved terminal phenylalanine or tryptophan, this CDR3 likely stems from a read error. This chain uses TRBV12-5 with TRBJ2-7; D is undetermined. V dropped 7 bases and J dropped 6 bases, with 13 bases sitting between them. The germline CDR1 and CDR2 sequences are LGHNT and FRNRAP. The CDR3 is 12 residues long. CDR3 DNA sequence: TGTGCTAGTGCCAAAAGATTCTGCGAGCAGTACTAC. It translates to CASAKRFCEQYY.

Notes on this clonotype: The CDR3 ends on some other residue instead of the conserved phenylalanine or tryptophan, so this is likely a read error. The CDR3 DNA reads as TGTGCCAGGAGCCTAGTACAAGAGACCCAGTACTTG. This translates into CARSLVQETQYL. The chain is built from TRBV11-2 and TRBJ2-5; D is ambiguous. V was pared by 9 bases and J by 2 bases, with 10 bases between. Germline V gives CDR1 SGHAT, CDR2 FQNNGV. This CDR3 is built from 12 residues.

The chain employs TRBV29-1 and TRBJ2-7; 8 bases are a match to TRBD1. Per germline, CDR1 SQVTM and CDR2 ANQGSEA. The CDR3 is 14 amino acids. The CDR3 loop reads CSFEVGTGRYEQYF. The CDR3 DNA reads as TGCAGTTTTGAAGTCGGGACAGGACGCTACGAGCAGTACTTC.

The sample holds many counts of this clonotype. One junction end disagrees with the germline gene, perhaps due to a read error. The chain links TRBV29-1 to TRBJ2-1; D uncertain. This CDR3 region has 13 residues. CDR1 SQVTM and CDR2 ANQGSEA come from the germline V gene. The CDR3 sequence is CSVESDNYNERFF. The CDR3 nucleotides read TGCAGCGTTGAATCTGACAACTACAATGAGCGGTTCTTC.

The table lists this clonotype with many counts. This sequence joins TRBV7-8 and TRBJ2-7; D may correspond to TRBD1 or TRBD2 (5 bases each). The CDR3 has 15 amino acids. The germline CDR1 and CDR2 sequences are SGHVS and FQNEAQ. The V end lost 2 bases, the J end lost 2 bases, and 13 bases lay between the germline ends. The CDR3 sequence: CASSLRDPGPYEQYF. CDR3 bases: TGTGCCAGCAGCTTACGGGACCCAGGGCCCTACGAGCAGTACTTC. The variable domain in full, completed from reference TRBV7-8 and TRBJ2-7, reads GAGVSQSPRYKVAKRGQDVALRCDPISGHVSLFWYQQALGQGPEFLTYFQNEAQLDKSGLPSDRFFAERPEGSVSTLKIQRTQQEDSAVYLCASSLRDPGPYEQYFGPGTRLTVT.

CDR3 amino acids: CSISVRTGSTEAFF. The CDR3 DNA sequence: TGCAGCATTTCAGTACGGACGGGTAGTACTGAAGCTTTCTTT. This chain joins TRBV29-1 and TRBJ1-1; D unresolved. The CDR3 spans 14 residues. Germline CDR1 SQVTM, CDR2 ANQGSEA. The ends were cut back, 8 bases at V and 5 bases at J, with 21 bases in the middle. Supplemented by reference TRBV29-1 and TRBJ1-1, the full variable domain reads SAVISQKPSRDICQRGTSLTIQCQVDSQVTMMFWYRQQPGQSLTLIATANQGSEATYESGFVIDKFPISRPNLTFSTLTVSNMSPEDSSIYLCSISVRTGSTEAFFGQGTRLTVV.

This clonotype was counted at least ten times. This sequence joins TRBV12-3 or TRBV12-4 and TRBJ2-3; D not certain. With 7 bases removed from V and 2 bases from J, the gap between germline ends came to 13 bases. The CDR3 length is 14 residues. The CDR3 reads CASTLGSHTDTQYF. CDR3 nucleotide sequence: TGTGCCAGCACCTTGGGCAGCCACACAGATACGCAGTATTTT.

About this clonotype itself: The junction departs from germline at one end; a sequencing error may be responsible. This sequence joins TRBV6-5 and TRBJ1-4, with a tentative D call TRBD1 (5 bases). This CDR3 has 14 residues. Germline V gene lookup returns CDR1 MNHEY and CDR2 SVGAGI. The CDR3 DNA reads as TGTACCAGCAGTTCTCGCAGGGATAGTGAAAAACTGTTCTTT. It is translated as CTSSSRRDSEKLFF.

Concerning this clonotype itself: A much larger clone sits a single nucleotide away, making a read error possible. The chain recombines TRBV28 with TRBJ2-7, with D tentatively TRBD1 (6 bases). There are 15 residues in the CDR3. With 5 bases removed from V and 2 bases from J, the gap between germline ends came to 16 bases. From germline, CDR1 is MDHEN and CDR2 SYDVKM. For the CDR3, the DNA is TGTGCCAGCAGTCCGCCGAGTAGGGGGACCTACGAGCAGTACTTC. Translation: CASSPPSRGTYEQYF.

Points on this clonotype: Compared with germline, one end of the junction differs, possibly owing to a read error. This chain uses TRBV29-1 with TRBJ2-1, with 9 bases lining up with TRBD2. CDR3 length: 14 amino acids. Germline V gene sequence: CDR1 SQVTM, CDR2 ANQGSEA. As DNA, the CDR3 is TGCAGCGCTGAAGGGACTAGCAGGCATAATGAGCAGTTCTTC. Its translation: CSAEGTSRHNEQFF.

This clonotype has only one observation. One junction end does not reproduce the germline sequence, and a read error may be involved. This chain joins TRBV6-6 and TRBJ2-6, with D maybe TRBD1 (5 bases). Germline CDR1 MNHNY, CDR2 SVGAGI (reference sequence). The CDR3 is 14 residues long. CDR3: CASNKWGSVNFLTF. In DNA form, the CDR3 reads TGTGCCAGCAATAAATGGGGCAGCGTCAACTTCCTGACTTTC.

This clonotype showed up just a few times. This chain joins TRBV11-2 and TRBJ2-1, with D possibly matching TRBD1 (6 bases). This CDR3 has 17 amino acids. V was cut by 1 base and J by 6 bases, with 19 bases left in between. Germline CDR1 SGHAT, CDR2 FQNNGV. The CDR3 is CASSLGQQGIVCNEQFF. CDR3 bases: TGTGCCAGCAGCTTAGGTCAACAGGGTATAGTATGCAATGAGCAGTTCTTC.

A word on this clonotype: In this CDR3 the conserved last residue, phenylalanine or tryptophan, is missing, so a read error is likely. This chain links TRBV11-2 with TRBJ2-7; TRBD2 agrees at 8 bases. CDR1 and CDR2 from the germline V gene are SGHAT and FQNNGV. J gave up 8 bases and V 0 bases, and 9 bases lay outside the gene matches. This CDR3 spans 15 amino acids. CDR3 sequence (DNA): TGTGCCAGCAGCTTAGATGGGGGACTAGTTCCCAAGCAGTACCTC. Translating gives CASSLDGGLVPKQYL.

This clonotype has a count of ten or more. The chain carries TRBV5-4 and TRBJ2-7; 8 bases align to TRBD1. V lost 4 bases to trimming and J lost 6 bases; unmatched junction nucleotides: 3. Per the germline V gene, CDR1 is SGHNT and CDR2 is YYREEE (reference sequence). The length of the CDR3 is 12 residues. CDR3 in amino acids: CASSPQGVEQYF. The CDR3 DNA sequence: TGTGCCAGCAGCCCACAGGGGGTCGAGCAGTACTTC.

About this clonotype itself: A much larger clone sits a single nucleotide away, making a read error possible. The rearrangement uses TRBV28 and TRBJ2-7; 8 positions match TRBD1. The CDR3 extends over 15 amino acids. CDR1 is MDHEN, CDR2 SYDVKM, per germline. The CDR3 nucleotides are TGTGCCAGCAGTCAAACCGGGACAGGCGCCTACGGGCAGTACTTC. Translated, it gives CASSQTGTGAYGQYF. Full variable domain (missing parts from reference TRBV28 and TRBJ2-7): DVKVTQSSRYLVKRTGEKVFLECVQDMDHENMFWYRQDPGLGLRLIYFSYDVKMKEKGDIPEGYSVSREKKERFSLILESASTNQTSMYLCASSQTGTGAYGQYFGPGTRLTVT.

This chain connects TRBV29-1 to TRBJ2-1; possible D gene TRBD2, 5 bases. Trimming pared 1 base from V and 0 bases from J, leaving 16 bases between. Germline V gene lookup returns CDR1 SQVTM and CDR2 ANQGSEA. The CDR3 extends over 17 amino acids. For the CDR3, the DNA is TGCAGCGTTGAAGTCCTTGGGATTAGCGACTCCTACAATGAGCAGTTCTTC. Translated: CSVEVLGISDSYNEQFF.

This chain uses TRBV6-2 or TRBV6-3 with TRBJ2-1, with TRBD2 identical over 8 bases. This CDR3 contains 18 residues. Trimming removed 5 bases from V and 6 bases from J; junction bases left unmatched: 18. Germline V gene lookup returns CDR1 MNHEY and CDR2 SVGEGT. The CDR3 here is CASSPGISGNPVCNEQFF. CDR3 DNA: TGTGCCAGCAGTCCCGGGATTAGCGGGAATCCCGTGTGCAATGAGCAGTTCTTC.

Remarks on this clonotype: One end of the junction does not line up with germline, which may come from a read error. The chain has TRBV6-2 or TRBV6-3 and TRBJ2-1, with TRBD2 matching 7 bases. The germline V gene has CDR1 MNHEY and CDR2 SVGEGT. The CDR3 runs to 15 residues. In DNA form, the CDR3 reads TGTGCCAGCAGTTACGGTGGCGGGAGATCGAATAAGCAGCTCTTC. Protein product: CASSYGGGRSNKQLF.

This clonotype came up many times. The rearrangement links TRBV10-3 to TRBJ1-6, with D tentatively TRBD1 (5 bases). Germline CDR1 ENHRY, CDR2 SYGVKD. Deletions cut 7 bases from V and 7 bases from J, with 20 bases between. CDR3 length equals 16 residues. The CDR3 reads CAIKRDGTGANSPLHF. CDR3 bases: TGTGCCATCAAAAGGGACGGTACAGGCGCAAATTCACCCCTCCACTTT.

By share, this clonotype ranks as medium-sized (0.01 to 0.1%). The chain is built from TRBV11-2 and TRBJ2-7; 13 bases line up with TRBD2. The germline V gene encodes CDR1 SGHAT and CDR2 FQNNGV. Trimming at V came to 5 bases and at J to 3 bases, leaving 4 bases not matched to a gene. This CDR3 region has 15 residues. CDR3 in amino acids: CASSRGLAGVYEQYF. CDR3 bases: TGTGCCAGCAGCCGCGGACTAGCGGGAGTCTACGAGCAGTACTTC.

This clonotype has only a few counts. The CDR3 does not end in the conserved phenylalanine or tryptophan, so this is likely a read error. The CDR3 loop reads CVSSRDRQSYGYTL. DNA of the CDR3: TGTGTCAGCAGCCGGGACCGACAATCTTATGGCTACACCCTC. V is TRBV11-1 and J is TRBJ1-2; tentatively, D is TRBD1 (5 bases). Germline CDR1 and CDR2: SGHAT and FQDESV (reference sequence). This CDR3 comprises 14 residues.